This T cell receptor (beta chain) originates from a study of T cells expressing NK-cell markers. No DNA is given; TCRdb re-called the 5' RACE reads and lists each CDR3 protein once. Recorded for this sample: some 440,000 distinct CDR3 sequences. This CDR3 spans 17 amino acids. The V gene's germline CDR1 is DFQATT and CDR2 SNEGSKA (reference sequence). This TCR derives from a woman aged 50 to 60 in good health. Sequenced: blood T cells: a sorted CD56 or NKG2C T cell subset, CD4+ or CD8+ T cells, or bulk PBMC T cells (not recorded which). The chain is built from TRBV20-1 and TRBJ1-3; no DNA is available, so the TRBD1 call from TCRdb remains unchecked. The CDR3 sequence: CSATTGVQKRFENTIYF.